Below are 18 T cell receptor beta chains sequenced from a single sample in a study of Ad26.COV2.S vaccination and SARS-CoV-2 variants. Regarding treatment: roughly 20 received Ad26.COV2.S at low or high dose, single or two shots; 5 received placebo; per-sample allocation not given. After the first vaccine or placebo injection, samples were drawn on day 63. Some clones are missing from TCRdb's copy, which holds only in-frame ones; the method was immunoSEQ multiplex PCR. The sample lists around 300,000 clones; 88% were seen once. This material consisted of peripheral blood, taken in a trial of Ad26.COV2.S vaccine versus placebo. The receptors stem from a person aged 18 to 65 who received the Ad26.COV2.S COVID-19 vaccine or a placebo.

The chain combines TRBV25-1 with TRBJ2-2; TRBD1 agrees at 7 bases. The CDR3 is 16 residues long. Trimming took 6 bases from V and 1 from J; bases not matched to a gene: 8. CDR1 and CDR2 from the germline V gene are MGHDK and SYGVNS. As DNA, the CDR3 is TGTGCCAGCAGGAAACCGGGACAGAAGAACACCGGGGAGCTGTTTTTT. It encodes CASRKPGQKNTGELFF. The full variable domain, in which reference TRBV25-1 and TRBJ2-2 provide the parts outside the CDR3, is EADIYQTPRYLVIGTGKKITLECSQTMGHDKMYWYQQDPGMELHLIHYSYGVNSTEKGDLSSESTVSRIRTEHFPLTLESARPSHTSQYLCASRKPGQKNTGELFFGEGSRLTVL.

This clone was detected only a few times. In DNA, the CDR3 is TGTGCCAGCAGCCCAGGACAGGGCCTTGGAAACACCATATATTTT. This codes for CASSPGQGLGNTIYF. This chain connects TRBV5-5 to TRBJ1-3; TRBD1 matches 8 bases. Germline CDR1 reads SGHKS; CDR2 reads YYEKEE (reference sequence). J gave up 3 bases and V 4 bases, and 6 bases lay outside the gene matches. The CDR3 loop spans 15 amino acids.

Only a few counts were recorded for this clone. The CDR3: CASRVWRTSSYEQYF. CDR3 coding DNA: TGTGCCAGCAGAGTGTGGCGGACGAGCTCCTACGAGCAGTACTTC. The J gene is TRBJ2-7, the V gene TRBV28; no clear D. CDR3 length: 15 amino acids. V lost 6 bases to trimming and J lost 0 bases, with 15 bases between them. CDR1 and CDR2 (germline): MDHEN, SYDVKM. Full variable domain (remainder filled in from reference TRBV28 and TRBJ2-7): DVKVTQSSRYLVKRTGEKVFLECVQDMDHENMFWYRQDPGLGLRLIYFSYDVKMKEKGDIPEGYSVSREKKERFSLILESASTNQTSMYLCASRVWRTSSYEQYFGPGTRLTVT.

The rearrangement links TRBV7-2 to TRBJ1-1; 7 nucleotides agree with TRBD1. V trimming: 4 bases; J trimming: 0 bases; junction bases outside the gene matches: 8. Germline V lookup: CDR1 SGHTA, CDR2 FQGNSA. The CDR3 has 16 residues. CDR3 in DNA: TGTGCCAGCAGCTCCCCACCGGGACAGCTGAACACTGAAGCTTTCTTT. This translates into CASSSPPGQLNTEAFF.

V gene TRBV30 combines with J gene TRBJ1-5; D is ambiguous. V lost 2 bases and J lost 0, with 14 bases in between. In germline, CDR1 is GTSNPN, CDR2 SVGIG (reference sequence). The length of the CDR3 is 16 residues. The CDR3 sequence: CAWSPKGSDSNQPQHF. The CDR3 DNA reads as TGTGCCTGGAGTCCCAAAGGCAGCGATAGCAATCAGCCCCAGCATTTT. The full variable domain, completed using reference TRBV30 and TRBJ1-5, is SQTIHQWPATLVQPVGSPLSLECTVEGTSNPNLYWYRQAAGRGLQLLFYSVGIGQISSEVPQNLSASRPQDRQFILSSKKLLLSDSGFYLCAWSPKGSDSNQPQHFGDGTRLSIL.

The V gene is TRBV13, the J gene TRBJ2-7, with 7 bases matching TRBD1. CDR1 and CDR2 from the germline V gene are PRHDT and FYEKMQ (reference sequence). J lost 4 bases, V lost 5 bases, and 11 bases had no gene match. This CDR3 region has 15 residues. The CDR3 loop reads CASSRIGQVNYEQYF. The CDR3, as DNA: TGTGCCAGCAGCCGAATAGGACAGGTTAATTACGAGCAGTACTTC. The full variable domain, its missing parts supplied by reference TRBV13 and TRBJ2-7, is AAGVIQSPRHLIKEKRETATLKCYPIPRHDTVYWYQQGPGQDPQFLISFYEKMQSDKGSIPDRFSAQQFSDYHSELNMSSLELGDSALYFCASSRIGQVNYEQYFGPGTRLTVT.

This chain links TRBV4-1 with TRBJ2-1; 12 bases are a match to TRBD2. The germline CDR1 and CDR2 sequences are MGHRA and YSYEKL. This CDR3 has 17 residues. The ends lost 0 bases at V and 9 bases at J; junction bases unmatched: 9. The CDR3 DNA reads as TGCGCCAGCAGCCAAGATTCGGGCACTAGCGGGAGGACTGAGCAGTTCTTC. This encodes CASSQDSGTSGRTEQFF.

The rearrangement joins TRBV3-1 (or the pseudogene TRBV3-2) to TRBJ2-5; the D gene is possibly TRBD1 (6 bases). Trimming shortened V by 4 bases and J by 2 bases, and 23 bases separated the two germline ends. This CDR3 is built from 18 residues. Germline CDR1 is LGHDT and CDR2 is YNNKEL (reference sequence). The CDR3 reads CASSPPPGHPQIQETQYF. The CDR3 nucleotides are TGTGCCAGCAGCCCTCCCCCGGGACACCCACAGATTCAAGAGACCCAGTACTTC.

The V and J genes are TRBV28 and TRBJ2-3, with a tentative D call TRBD1 (6 bases). V lost 5 bases to trimming and J lost 2 bases, with 17 bases between them. This CDR3 region has 16 residues. Germline V CDR1 and CDR2: MDHEN, SYDVKM. The CDR3 sequence: CASSIQTGLTTDTQYF. The CDR3 bases are TGTGCCAGCAGTATACAGACAGGCTTGACCACAGATACGCAGTATTTT.

The V call is TRBV4-3, the J call TRBJ2-2; unclear D gene. CDR1 is LGHNA, CDR2 YSLEER, per germline. CDR3 length: 17 amino acids. V lost 0 bases, J lost 3 bases, and 14 bases lay in between. The chain's CDR3 is CASSQDLKLGYTGELFF. DNA of the CDR3: TGCGCCAGCAGCCAAGATCTAAAACTGGGGTACACCGGGGAGCTGTTTTTT.

The chain joins TRBV28 to TRBJ1-5; D remains unclear. The CDR3 is 16 amino acids. Trimming cost V 3 bases and J 3 bases, with 15 bases left between them. Germline V lookup: CDR1 MDHEN, CDR2 SYDVKM. CDR3 in amino acids: CASSFFARPPNQPQHF. CDR3 nucleotide sequence: TGTGCCAGCAGTTTCTTCGCTCGACCACCCAATCAGCCCCAGCATTTT.

This clone appeared a single time. The rearrangement joins TRBV7-3 to TRBJ1-1, with D perhaps TRBD1 (6 bases). Germline CDR1 and CDR2: SGHTA and FQGTGA. Trimming removed 5 bases at V and 0 bases at J, with 10 bases between. The CDR3 has 14 amino acids. The CDR3 sequence: CASSQGPLNTEAFF. Written as DNA, the CDR3 is TGTGCCAGCAGCCAGGGGCCCTTGAACACTGAAGCTTTCTTT.

The chain carries TRBV6-4 and TRBJ1-5, with a possible D match to TRBD1 (6 bases). The CDR3 is 14 residues long. Per the germline V gene, CDR1 is MRHNA and CDR2 is SNTAGT. The germline V and J ends were trimmed by 5 bases and 4 bases, with 12 bases remaining between them. The chain's CDR3 is CASSPEGENQPQHF. The CDR3 DNA reads TGTGCCAGCAGTCCAGAGGGGGAGAATCAGCCCCAGCATTTT.

This chain uses TRBV18 with TRBJ1-4, with TRBD1 as a possible D gene (6 bases). This CDR3 has 15 amino acids. The germline gives CDR1 KGHSH, CDR2 LQKENI. With 4 bases removed from V and 4 bases from J, the gap between germline ends came to 13 bases. CDR3 nucleotides: TGTGCCAGCTCACGTGCGGACAGAGTTAATGAAAAACTGTTTTTT. It codes for CASSRADRVNEKLFF.

This clone came up once. This CDR3 reads CASSLPVASEQFF. CDR3 DNA sequence: TGTGCCAGCAGCTTGCCAGTGGCAAGTGAGCAGTTCTTC. The chain couples TRBV5-6 to TRBJ2-1; D is ambiguous. V dropped 1 base and J dropped 9 bases, with 11 bases sitting between them. This CDR3 spans 13 amino acids. Per germline, CDR1 SGHDT and CDR2 YYEEEE.

The chain joins TRBV6-5 to TRBJ2-3; D perhaps matches TRBD2 (7 bases). Trimming removed 9 bases at V and 4 bases at J, with 20 bases between. In germline, CDR1 is MNHEY, CDR2 SVGAGI. The CDR3 is made up of 15 amino acids. The CDR3 nucleotides read TGTGCCAGTGGTCCGCCGGCGGGGGCTTCAGATACGCAGTATTTT. Its protein product is CASGPPAGASDTQYF.

The genes are TRBV25-1 and TRBJ2-5, with 9 bases identical to TRBD1. The CDR3 extends over 14 amino acids. Germline V gene lookup returns CDR1 MGHDK and CDR2 SYGVNS. V was clipped by 4 bases and J by 5 bases; unmatched bases: 5. CDR3 in amino acids: CASSATGGLETQYF. The DNA for the CDR3 is TGTGCCAGCAGTGCTACAGGGGGCTTGGAGACCCAGTACTTC. The variable domain in full, completed from reference TRBV25-1 and TRBJ2-5, reads EADIYQTPRYLVIGTGKKITLECSQTMGHDKMYWYQQDPGMELHLIHYSYGVNSTEKGDLSSESTVSRIRTEHFPLTLESARPSHTSQYLCASSATGGLETQYFGPGTRLLVL.

The gene calls are TRBV9 and TRBJ1-2; D gene unclear. This CDR3 is 16 amino acids long. Germline V gives CDR1 SGDLS, CDR2 YYNGEE. Trimming shortened V by 0 bases and J by 0 bases, and 12 bases separated the two germline ends. In DNA form, the CDR3 reads TGTGCCAGCAGCGTAGTCCCCAGAATCTCTAACTATGGCTACACCTTC. This encodes CASSVVPRISNYGYTF. Complete variable domain (other parts from reference TRBV9 and TRBJ1-2): DSGVTQTPKHLITATGQRVTLRCSPRSGDLSVYWYQQSLDQGLQFLIQYYNGEERAKGNILERFSAQQFPDLHSELNLSSLELGDSALYFCASSVVPRISNYGYTFGSGTRLTVV.